Presented here are 16 T cell receptor beta chains from one specimen sequenced in a study of cytomegalovirus exposure and HLA in healthy donors. PCR amplification relied on 60 Vbeta primers (plus 13 Jbeta primers). Some clones are missing from TCRdb's copy, which holds only in-frame ones; the method was immunoSEQ multiplex PCR. The table shows about 160,000 clones, with 60% to 80% occurring only once. Sequencing input: PBMCs. The receptors originated from a woman aged 25 to 39 in good health and CMV-seronegative.

This clone came up a few times. V gene TRBV7-9 combines with J gene TRBJ1-1; TRBD1 might be the D (6 bases). The CDR3 contains 14 residues. CDR1 is SEHNR, CDR2 FQNEAQ, per germline (reference sequence). The V end was cut by 6 bases, the J end by 2 bases, with 13 bases between. CDR3 sequence: CASSQGGANTEAFF. In DNA form, the CDR3 reads TGTGCCAGCAGTCAAGGGGGGGCAAACACTGAAGCTTTCTTT.

The chain has TRBV10-3 and TRBJ1-2; D unclear. The length of the CDR3 is 13 residues. Germline V gene data show CDR1 as ENHRY and CDR2 as SYGVKD. V dropped 9 bases and J dropped 6 bases, with 17 bases sitting between them. The CDR3 DNA reads as TGTGCCATGAAGGAGGGAATAGTGGATGGCTACACCTTC. Its translation: CAMKEGIVDGYTF.

The chain links TRBV5-1 to TRBJ2-2; a weak D match, TRBD2 (6 bases). CDR1 is SGHRS and CDR2 is YFSETQ in the germline V gene. The CDR3 sequence is 15 residues long. V was shortened by 5 bases and J by 1 base, with 12 bases between the two germline ends. As DNA, the CDR3 is TGCGCCAGCAGTTCCTCCGGGGGGAACACCGGGGAGCTGTTTTTT. Encoded protein: CASSSSGGNTGELFF.

This chain joins TRBV19 and TRBJ1-2; 7 bases are shared with TRBD1. V shed 5 bases and J 3 bases; nucleotides not matched to a gene: 3. This CDR3 comprises 13 residues. Germline V lookup: CDR1 LNHDA, CDR2 SQIVND (reference sequence). The CDR3 DNA sequence: TGTGCCAGTAGTCTCGACAGGGACTATGGCTACACCTTC. This gives the protein CASSLDRDYGYTF.

This clone has only a few counts. The gene calls are TRBV7-8 and TRBJ1-1; maybe TRBD1 (6 bases). V was trimmed by 5 bases and J by 3 bases, leaving 16 bases between them. This CDR3 is 15 amino acids long. The germline gives CDR1 SGHVS, CDR2 FQNEAQ. CDR3 protein: CASSHSVAGDTEAFF. The DNA of the CDR3 is TGTGCCAGCAGCCACTCGGTCGCAGGGGACACTGAAGCTTTCTTT.

V usage is TRBV7-6 and J usage is TRBJ2-1, with 8 bases identical to TRBD2. The junction had 9 bases not matched to a gene; V was cut back by 5 bases and J by 6 bases. This CDR3 comprises 15 residues. The germline V gene has CDR1 SGHVS and CDR2 FNYEAQ. In DNA, the CDR3 is TGTGCCAGCAGCCCACCGGGACTAGTAGGCAATGAGCAGTTCTTC. Protein product: CASSPPGLVGNEQFF.

This chain joins TRBV19 and TRBJ2-5; TRBD1 aligns across 9 bases. The last part of the DNA fits TRBJ2-7 better; the J call may be wrong. The CDR3 is 13 residues long. Germline assignment: CDR1 LNHDA and CDR2 SQIVND (reference sequence). The CDR3 is CASMGTGPYEQYF. DNA for the CDR3: TGTGCCAGTATGGGGACAGGGCCCTACGAGCAGTACTTC.

The chain has TRBV5-4 and TRBJ2-7, with a weak D call TRBD2 (6 bases). The CDR3 length is 16 residues. Trimming removed 4 bases at V and 2 bases at J, with 19 bases between. The V gene's germline CDR1 is SGHNT and CDR2 YYREEE (reference sequence). CDR3 region: CASSRGRRDGAYEQYF. In DNA, the CDR3 is TGTGCCAGCAGCCGGGGTAGGCGGGACGGTGCCTACGAGCAGTACTTC.

V and J are TRBV9 and TRBJ1-3, with a tentative D call TRBD1 (6 bases). This CDR3 is 17 amino acids long. V was cut by 2 bases and J by 0 bases, with 15 bases left in between. Germline CDR1 and CDR2: SGDLS and YYNGEE. DNA for the CDR3: TGTGCCAGCAGCGTGTCCCCCCAGGGGCACTCTGGAAACACCATATATTTT. As protein: CASSVSPQGHSGNTIYF.

V is TRBV7-9 and J is TRBJ2-7; 8 positions match TRBD1. Germline V gene data show CDR1 as SEHNR and CDR2 as FQNEAQ (reference sequence). The CDR3 has 14 amino acids. After removal of 5 bases from V and 5 bases from J, the junction contained 8 bases not matched to a gene. This CDR3 is CASSVGDRLDEQYF. CDR3 DNA sequence: TGTGCCAGCAGCGTAGGGGACAGGCTAGACGAGCAGTACTTC.

V gene TRBV7-9 combines with J gene TRBJ1-2; 10 nucleotides line up with TRBD1. Germline V gene data show CDR1 as SEHNR and CDR2 as FQNEAQ (reference sequence). With 6 bases clipped from V and 6 bases from J, the junction kept 16 bases outside the gene matches. The CDR3 spans 17 residues. CDR3 coding DNA: TGTGCCAGCAGTATAGCCGGGACAGGGGAAGTCATCCATGGCTACACCTTC. This encodes CASSIAGTGEVIHGYTF.

This clone was picked up one time. CDR3 in DNA: TGCGCCAGCAGCCAAGAAGACAGGACAGATACGCAGTATTTT. This codes for CASSQEDRTDTQYF. This chain joins TRBV4-1 and TRBJ2-3; weak D call: TRBD1 (6 bases). CDR1 MGHRA and CDR2 YSYEKL come from the germline V gene. Trimming stripped 0 bases from V and 3 bases from J, with 7 bases between. The CDR3 contains 14 residues.

This chain links TRBV2 with TRBJ2-1, with 8 bases fitting TRBD1. Germline V gene data show CDR1 as SNHLY and CDR2 as FYNNEI. The CDR3 sequence is 14 residues long. Trimming removed 8 bases from V and 7 bases from J; junction bases left unmatched: 10. The CDR3 protein is CASCPRGPMNEQFF. The CDR3 DNA follows: TGTGCCAGCTGCCCCAGGGGGCCGATGAATGAGCAGTTCTTC. Drawing the rest from reference TRBV2 and TRBJ2-1, the complete variable domain is EPEVTQTPSHQVTQMGQEVILRCVPISNHLYFYWYRQILGQKVEFLVSFYNNEISEKSEIFDDQFSVERPDGSNFTLKIRSTKLEDSAMYFCASCPRGPMNEQFFGPGTRLTVL.

The genes are TRBV19 and TRBJ1-4, with TRBD1 identical over 7 bases. This CDR3 has 15 amino acids. Per the germline V gene, CDR1 is LNHDA and CDR2 is SQIVND (reference sequence). Trimming removed 3 bases from V and 8 bases from J; junction bases left unmatched: 9. CDR3 nucleotides: TGTGCCAGTAGTATTGCCCGACAGGGAGTCGAAAAACTGTTTTTT. Protein product: CASSIARQGVEKLFF.

The chain carries TRBV6-1 and TRBJ1-5; 10 bases agree with TRBD1. With V trimmed by 2 bases and J by 0 bases, 4 bases remained unmatched. Germline CDR1 and CDR2: MNHNS and SASEGT. The CDR3 has 17 amino acids. The CDR3 DNA follows: TGTGCCAGCAGTGAAAGGGGGACAGGGGCTAGCAATCAGCCCCAGCATTTT. Its protein is CASSERGTGASNQPQHF.

This clone appeared a few times. The chain combines TRBV5-1 with TRBJ2-7; the D gene is possibly TRBD1 (5 bases). The CDR3 extends over 11 amino acids. In germline, CDR1 is SGHRS, CDR2 YFSETQ. Between the trimmed V and J ends, which lost 5 bases and 5 bases, there was a span of 8 bases. The CDR3 is CASRGADEQYF. The CDR3 bases are TGCGCCAGCAGAGGGGCGGACGAGCAGTACTTC.